What follows are 20 T cell receptor beta chains derived from one specimen sequenced in a study of control samples from healthy donors and cancer patients. Profiling relied on immunoSEQ multiplex PCR, and the TCRdb table lists in-frame clones only, not all of them. The table records roughly 130,000 clones, 85% to 95% of them present only once. Input material: PBMCs. The receptors derive from a man between 60 and 75 years old with colorectal cancer.

The CDR3 coding sequence is TGTGCCAGCAGCTTCAGCCTGTCTCAGACGGCTGGGGGCTATGGCTACACCTTC. It translates to CASSFSLSQTAGGYGYTF. This rearrangement joins TRBV7-9 to TRBJ1-2; possible D gene TRBD1, 5 bases. The CDR3 contains 18 residues. Germline V gene data show CDR1 as SEHNR and CDR2 as FQNEAQ (reference sequence). V lost 3 bases and J lost 4, with 24 bases in between.

The chain is built from TRBV11-3 and TRBJ2-3, with D tentatively TRBD1 or TRBD2 (5 bases each). Per the germline V gene, CDR1 is SGHNT and CDR2 is YENEEA. The CDR3 covers 14 residues. The V and J ends lost 4 bases and 1 base respectively, with 9 bases between them. The CDR3 region is CASSSRGGTDTQYF. CDR3 in DNA: TGTGCCAGCAGCTCTAGAGGGGGCACAGATACGCAGTATTTT.

This chain links TRBV3-1 (or the pseudogene TRBV3-2) with TRBJ2-7, with 8 nucleotides matching TRBD1. The CDR3 sequence is 13 residues long. The germline gives CDR1 LGHDT, CDR2 YNNKEL (reference sequence). V lost 5 bases, J lost 3 bases, and 3 bases stayed unmatched. CDR3: CASSITGGYEQYF. For the CDR3, the DNA is TGTGCCAGCAGCATAACAGGGGGCTACGAGCAGTACTTC.

The chain couples TRBV19 to TRBJ1-1; D may be TRBD1 (6 bases). The CDR3 has 13 residues. Germline CDR1 LNHDA, CDR2 SQIVND (reference sequence). Trimming removed 2 bases from V and 9 bases from J, with 13 bases in between. The CDR3 DNA reads as TGTGCCAGTAGTATACTTAACACAGGGAAAGCTTTCTTT. Its protein is CASSILNTGKAFF.

This clone was counted a single time. CDR3 sequence reads: CASSGTGGPGELFF. DNA for the CDR3: TGTGCCAGTAGTGGGACAGGGGGTCCCGGGGAGCTGTTTTTT. The chain carries TRBV19 and TRBJ2-2, with 11 bases that match TRBD1. The ends lost 5 bases at V and 6 bases at J; junction bases unmatched: 2. CDR3 length: 14 residues. Per germline, CDR1 LNHDA and CDR2 SQIVND (reference sequence).

This rearrangement joins TRBV6-5 to TRBJ2-2; no firm D call. The CDR3 totals 13 residues. Trimming shortened V by 2 bases and J by 4 bases, and 5 bases separated the two germline ends. Germline CDR1 and CDR2: MNHEY and SVGAGI. The CDR3 bases are TGTGCCAGCAGTTACGGCATCACCGGGGAGCTGTTTTTT. The encoded protein is CASSYGITGELFF.

The CDR3 spells CASSYGLARSLAKNIQYF. The DNA of the CDR3 is TGTGCCAGCAGTTACGGACTAGCGAGAAGCCTAGCCAAAAACATTCAGTACTTC. The chain joins TRBV6-2 or TRBV6-3 to TRBJ2-4, with 9 bases aligning to TRBD2. CDR1 is MNHEY, CDR2 SVGEGT, per germline. The CDR3 has 18 amino acids. V was pared by 2 bases and J by 0 bases, with 8 bases of the junction left unmatched.

This chain links TRBV19 with TRBJ1-1; no clear D. The V gene's germline CDR1 is LNHDA and CDR2 SQIVND (reference sequence). The CDR3 has 13 amino acids. Trimming shortened V by 4 bases and J by 6 bases, and 12 bases separated the two germline ends. CDR3 nucleotides: TGTGCCAGTAGTACCCTCCCCGGGGCTGAAGCTTTCTTT. This encodes CASSTLPGAEAFF.

V is TRBV7-2 and J is TRBJ1-6; perhaps TRBD1 as D (5 bases). V shed 1 base and J shed 5 bases, with 9 bases lying between them. The CDR3 runs to 15 residues. Germline V gene data show CDR1 as SGHTA and CDR2 as FQGNSA. CDR3 in DNA: TGTGCCAGCAGCTTAGTTGACAGAGATAATTCACCCCTCCACTTT. It translates to CASSLVDRDNSPLHF.

The chain links TRBV19 to TRBJ1-3, with 7 bases that match TRBD1. The length of the CDR3 is 14 residues. Per the germline V gene, CDR1 is LNHDA and CDR2 is SQIVND (reference sequence). Trimming took 6 bases from V and 0 from J; bases not matched to a gene: 2. CDR3 bases: TGTGCCAGTAGGGGACAGAACTCTGGAAACACCATATATTTT. The encoded protein is CASRGQNSGNTIYF. Full variable domain (remainder filled in from reference TRBV19 and TRBJ1-3): DGGITQSPKYLFRKEGQNVTLSCEQNLNHDAMYWYRQDPGQGLRLIYYSQIVNDFQKGDIAEGYSVSREKKESFPLTVTSAQKNPTAFYLCASRGQNSGNTIYFGEGSWLTVV.

The V call is TRBV24-1, the J call TRBJ1-2; D ambiguous. CDR3 length: 16 amino acids. Looked up from germline, CDR1 is KGHDR and CDR2 is SFDVKD. Trimming took off 3 bases at V and 4 bases at J, with 17 bases between the two ends. The CDR3 sequence: CATSDLDYSEGYGYTF. CDR3 nucleotides: TGTGCCACCAGTGATCTAGACTATTCTGAGGGCTATGGCTACACCTTC.

The chain couples TRBV5-1 to TRBJ1-6; D is perhaps TRBD1 (5 bases). The CDR3 is 14 residues long. V shed 0 bases and J shed 6 bases, with 7 bases lying between them. In germline, CDR1 is SGHRS, CDR2 YFSETQ. CDR3 region: CASSLGQPNSPLHF. CDR3 in DNA: TGCGCCAGCAGCTTGGGACAGCCTAATTCACCCCTCCACTTT.

This CDR3 is CASSLVGQNTEAFF. The CDR3 DNA sequence: TGTGCCAGCAGCTTAGTGGGGCAGAACACTGAAGCTTTCTTT. The V gene is TRBV7-2, the J gene TRBJ1-1, with a tentative D call TRBD1 (5 bases). This CDR3 is built from 14 residues. Trimming removed 1 base at V and 1 base at J, with 7 bases between. Germline CDR1 is SGHTA and CDR2 is FQGNSA.

The gene calls are TRBV5-1 and TRBJ2-7; TRBD1 aligns across 7 bases. The CDR3 is 14 amino acids. CDR1 and CDR2 from the germline V gene are SGHRS and YFSETQ. The V segment lost 4 bases and the J segment 2 bases; nucleotides outside the gene matches: 6. CDR3 sequence reads: CASSGTTGTYEQYF. The DNA for the CDR3 is TGCGCCAGCAGCGGGACGACAGGGACCTACGAGCAGTACTTC.

The chain recombines TRBV7-2 with TRBJ1-2, with D perhaps matching TRBD1 (6 bases). CDR3 length: 14 residues. CDR1 and CDR2 from the germline V gene are SGHTA and FQGNSA. V gave up 4 bases and J gave up 6 bases, with 15 bases separating them. The CDR3 coding sequence is TGTGCCAGCAGCTCAAGCGGGAACAGGGATGGCTACACCTTC. This codes for CASSSSGNRDGYTF. The whole variable domain, remainder taken from reference TRBV7-2 and TRBJ1-2, is GAGVSQSPSNKVTEKGKDVELRCDPISGHTALYWYRQSLGQGLEFLIYFQGNSAPDKSGLPSDRFSAERTGGSVSTLTIQRTQQEDSAVYLCASSSSGNRDGYTFGSGTRLTVV.

V is TRBV9 and J is TRBJ2-1; 7 nucleotides line up with TRBD1. The CDR3 runs 13 residues. Germline V gives CDR1 SGDLS, CDR2 YYNGEE. The V and J ends lost 1 base and 8 bases, in that order; junction bases with no gene match: 3. CDR3 protein: CASSVSTGDEQFF. Here the CDR3 DNA reads TGTGCCAGCAGCGTAAGCACAGGGGATGAGCAGTTCTTC. Full variable domain (remainder filled in from reference TRBV9 and TRBJ2-1): DSGVTQTPKHLITATGQRVTLRCSPRSGDLSVYWYQQSLDQGLQFLIQYYNGEERAKGNILERFSAQQFPDLHSELNLSSLELGDSALYFCASSVSTGDEQFFGPGTRLTVL.

V is TRBV25-1 and J is TRBJ1-1; D call uncertain. This CDR3 region has 10 residues. V was pared by 6 bases and J by 11 bases, with 10 bases between. Germline V gene data show CDR1 as MGHDK and CDR2 as SYGVNS. For the CDR3, the DNA is TGTGCCAGCAGCGGACGGGAGGCTTTCTTT. Translated: CASSGREAFF.

The rearrangement joins TRBV29-1 to TRBJ2-1; TRBD1 might be the D (5 bases). V lost 1 base, J lost 6 bases, and 10 bases lay in between. The germline V gene has CDR1 SQVTM and CDR2 ANQGSEA. This CDR3 spans 13 amino acids. CDR3 amino acids: CSVEVQGGNEQFF. As DNA, the CDR3 is TGCAGCGTTGAAGTTCAGGGTGGCAATGAGCAGTTCTTC.

V usage is TRBV14 and J usage is TRBJ2-3; D is possibly TRBD2 (6 bases). V was pared by 1 base and J by 6 bases, with 20 bases between. The germline V gene encodes CDR1 SGHDN and CDR2 FVKESK. The CDR3 has 17 residues. Here the CDR3 DNA reads TGTGCCAGCAGCCAAGCCGGACTAACCTTAGTAGCGGATACGCAGTATTTT. Amino acids: CASSQAGLTLVADTQYF.

The table lists this clone with a count of one. The rearrangement links TRBV7-2 to TRBJ2-1; 12 bases match TRBD2. Germline V lookup: CDR1 SGHTA, CDR2 FQGNSA. Unmatched junction bases numbered 6, after V lost 6 bases and J lost 6 bases. This CDR3 region has 15 residues. CDR3 bases: TGTGCCAGCAGACCACCGGGACTAGCGGGCAATGAGCAGTTCTTC. Protein sequence: CASRPPGLAGNEQFF.